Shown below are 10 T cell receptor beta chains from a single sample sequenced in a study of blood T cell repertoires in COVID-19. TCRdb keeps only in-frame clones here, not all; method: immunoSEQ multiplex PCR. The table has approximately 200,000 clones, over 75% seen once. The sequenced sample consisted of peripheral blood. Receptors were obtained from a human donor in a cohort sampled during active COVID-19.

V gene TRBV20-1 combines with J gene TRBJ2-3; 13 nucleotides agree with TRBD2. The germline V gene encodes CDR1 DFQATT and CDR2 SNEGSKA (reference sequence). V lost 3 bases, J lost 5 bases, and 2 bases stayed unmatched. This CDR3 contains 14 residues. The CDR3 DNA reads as TGCAGTGCTAGTGGACTAGCGGGAGAAGATACGCAGTATTTT. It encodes CSASGLAGEDTQYF.

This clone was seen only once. The CDR3 DNA reads TGTGCCAGCCTACAGCTTCGGGGTCAGCCCCAGCATTTT. It encodes CASLQLRGQPQHF. V gene TRBV6-6 combines with J gene TRBJ1-5; D unclear. Trimming left V 8 bases short and J 6 bases short, with 14 bases between. There are 13 residues in the CDR3. CDR1 is MNHNY and CDR2 is SVGAGI in the germline V gene (reference sequence).

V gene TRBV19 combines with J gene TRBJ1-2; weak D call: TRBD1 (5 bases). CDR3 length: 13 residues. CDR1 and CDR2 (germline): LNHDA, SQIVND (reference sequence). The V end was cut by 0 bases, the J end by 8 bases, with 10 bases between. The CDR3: CASSIEGAEGYTF. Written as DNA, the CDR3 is TGTGCCAGTAGTATAGAAGGGGCAGAGGGCTACACCTTC.

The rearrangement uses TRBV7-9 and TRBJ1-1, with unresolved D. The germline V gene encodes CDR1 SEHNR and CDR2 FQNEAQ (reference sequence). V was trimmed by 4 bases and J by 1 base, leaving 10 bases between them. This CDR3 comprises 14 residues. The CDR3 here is CASSSFSGNTEAFF. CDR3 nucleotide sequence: TGTGCCAGCAGCTCCTTTTCGGGGAACACTGAAGCTTTCTTT.

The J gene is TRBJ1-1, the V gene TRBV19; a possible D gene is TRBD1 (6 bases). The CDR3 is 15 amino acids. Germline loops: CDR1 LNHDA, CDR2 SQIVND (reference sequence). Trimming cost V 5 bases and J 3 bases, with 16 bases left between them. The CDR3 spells CASSATGTQYTEAFF. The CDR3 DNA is TGTGCCAGTAGTGCAACCGGGACACAATACACTGAAGCTTTCTTT.

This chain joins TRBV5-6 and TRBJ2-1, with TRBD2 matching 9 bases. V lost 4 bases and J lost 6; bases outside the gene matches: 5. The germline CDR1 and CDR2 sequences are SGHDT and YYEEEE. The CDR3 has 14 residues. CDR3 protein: CASSIGTSTNEQFF. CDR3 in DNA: TGTGCCAGCAGCATCGGGACTAGCACCAATGAGCAGTTCTTC.

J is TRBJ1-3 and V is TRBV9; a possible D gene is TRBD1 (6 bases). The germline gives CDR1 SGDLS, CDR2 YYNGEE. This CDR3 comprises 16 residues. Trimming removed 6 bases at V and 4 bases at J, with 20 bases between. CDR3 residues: CASTPGGGARGNTIYF. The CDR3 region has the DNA TGTGCCAGCACCCCGGGGGGGGGCGCGAGAGGAAACACCATATATTTT.

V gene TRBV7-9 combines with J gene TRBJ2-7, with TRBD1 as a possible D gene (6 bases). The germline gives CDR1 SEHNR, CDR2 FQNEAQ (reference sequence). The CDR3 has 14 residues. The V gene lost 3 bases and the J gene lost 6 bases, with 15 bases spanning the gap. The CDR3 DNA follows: TGTGCCAGCAGCTTCTGGGGGCGAGTAAGCGAGCAGTACTTC. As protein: CASSFWGRVSEQYF.

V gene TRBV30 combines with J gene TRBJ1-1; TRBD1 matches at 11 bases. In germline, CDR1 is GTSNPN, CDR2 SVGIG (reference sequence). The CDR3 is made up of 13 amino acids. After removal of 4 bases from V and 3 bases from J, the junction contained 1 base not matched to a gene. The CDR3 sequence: CAWMGQGDTEAFF. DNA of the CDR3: TGTGCCTGGATGGGACAGGGGGACACTGAAGCTTTCTTT.

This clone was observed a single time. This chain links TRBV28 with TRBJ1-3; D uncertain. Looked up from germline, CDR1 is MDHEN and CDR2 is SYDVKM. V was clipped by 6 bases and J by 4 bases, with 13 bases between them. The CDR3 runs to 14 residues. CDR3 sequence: CASRDLAVGNTIYF. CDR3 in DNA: TGTGCCAGCAGGGATCTAGCGGTCGGAAACACCATATATTTT.